This T cell receptor (beta chain) was sequenced in a study of blood T cell repertoires in COVID-19. About the study: Whether acute or convalescent, the COVID-19 samples came from the United States, Italy and Spain. T cells, B-cell-depleted T cells, or PBMCs supplied cDNA or gDNA.

Seattle enrolled patients during active infection and tracked them longitudinally. Original data processing: Reference gene primer amplification yielded estimated nucleated cell counts. The repertoire was sequenced with immunoSEQ multiplex PCR; TCRdb's copy has only in-frame clones and lacks some. V and J calls and clone size are copied from that table; D and trimming were computed from the DNA. The profile shows hundreds of thousands of clones, roughly nine tenths of them singletons. This TCR was sampled from a man between 18 and 29 years old with COVID-19, enrolled during active disease. The sequencing input was peripheral blood.

The CDR3 region is CASGDPPNTVGELFF. DNA of the CDR3: TGTGCCAGCGGAGACCCCCCTAACACTGTCGGGGAGCTGTTTTTT. This rearrangement joins TRBV21-1 to TRBJ2-2; TRBD2 is the table's D call and was not checked against the DNA. TRBV21-1 is a pseudogene segment. This CDR3 has 15 amino acids.